This TCR beta chain was observed in a study of blood T cell repertoires in COVID-19. Study context: Samples representing acute and convalescent COVID-19 were sourced from the United States, Italy and Spain. The cDNA or gDNA used as material had been derived from T cells, B-cell-depleted T cells, or PBMCs.

Per the original methods: Reference gene primer amplification gave nucleated cell count estimates. Generated by immunoSEQ multiplex PCR, the TCRdb table keeps only in-frame clones and is missing some. V, J and clone size reflect that table, while D and trimming were determined from the DNA. The data contain around 200,000 clones, 70% to 90% of them seen just once; the ten biggest clones take up 10% to 15%. Germline V gives CDR1 LNHDA, CDR2 SQIVND (reference sequence). The CDR3 is made up of 12 amino acids. V lost 11 bases, J lost 6 bases, and 13 bases lay in between. The rearrangement joins TRBV19 to TRBJ2-2; tentative D call: TRBD1 (6 bases). The receptor comes from a woman aged 18-29 years who had recovered from COVID-19. The sequenced sample was peripheral blood. CDR3 sequence reads: CAARQAPGELFF. DNA of the CDR3: TGTGCCGCCCGACAGGCTCCCGGGGAGCTGTTTTTT.